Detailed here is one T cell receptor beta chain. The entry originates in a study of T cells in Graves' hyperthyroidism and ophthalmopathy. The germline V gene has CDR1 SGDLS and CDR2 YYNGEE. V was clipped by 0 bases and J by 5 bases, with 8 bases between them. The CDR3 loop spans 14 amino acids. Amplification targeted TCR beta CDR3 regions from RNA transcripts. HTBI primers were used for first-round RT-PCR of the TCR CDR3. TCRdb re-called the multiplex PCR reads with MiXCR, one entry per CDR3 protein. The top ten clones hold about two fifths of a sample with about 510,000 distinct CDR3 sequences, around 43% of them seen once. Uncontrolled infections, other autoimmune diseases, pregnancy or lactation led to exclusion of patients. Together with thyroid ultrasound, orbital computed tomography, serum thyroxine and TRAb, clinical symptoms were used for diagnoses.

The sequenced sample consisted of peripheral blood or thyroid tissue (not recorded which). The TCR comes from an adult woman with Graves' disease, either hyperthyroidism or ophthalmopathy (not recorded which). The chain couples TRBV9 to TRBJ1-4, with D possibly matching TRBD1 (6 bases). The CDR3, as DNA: TGTGCCAGCAGCGTAGGGACAGCGAATGAAAAACTGTTTTTT. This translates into CASSVGTANEKLFF.